This passage covers 13 T cell receptor beta chains from one sample sequenced in a study of shared clonotypes between healthy human individuals. CD8 cells classed as naive were CD45RO-negative and positively selected for CCR7, excluding terminally differentiated effector memory CD45RA+ cells. Sequencing used immunoSEQ multiplex PCR; TCRdb keeps in-frame clones, though not all of them. The sample yields about 1,800,000 clones, about 95% seen once. The sequenced sample was naive CD8+ T cells sorted from blood. The receptor set was obtained from a man between 18 and 35 years old in good health.

V usage is TRBV4-3 and J usage is TRBJ1-2; D may be TRBD1 (5 bases). V lost 1 base and J lost 5, with 11 bases in between. Germline values: CDR1 LGHNA, CDR2 YSLEER. This CDR3 is 14 amino acids long. The CDR3 DNA reads TGCGCCAGCAGCCAAGGAACAGGATCATATGGCTACACCTTC. This translates into CASSQGTGSYGYTF.

This chain links TRBV9 with TRBJ2-7, with D unresolved. CDR1 is SGDLS and CDR2 is YYNGEE in the germline V gene. This CDR3 has 15 residues. Trimming removed 1 base at V and 1 base at J, with 12 bases between. The CDR3: CASSVSGWGSYEQYF. CDR3 coding DNA: TGTGCCAGCAGCGTATCCGGGTGGGGATCCTACGAGCAGTACTTC.

This chain joins TRBV30 and TRBJ1-6; possible D gene TRBD1, 6 bases. Trimming removed 3 bases from V and 0 bases from J, with 15 bases in between. The CDR3 totals 17 residues. Germline V gene sequence: CDR1 GTSNPN, CDR2 SVGIG (reference sequence). CDR3 loop: CAWSPRGASSYNSPLHF. The CDR3 coding sequence is TGTGCCTGGAGCCCCCGGGGGGCGAGCTCCTATAATTCACCCCTCCACTTT.

As for this clone: Other DNA sequences in this specimen translate into the identical CDR3. The chain has TRBV6-1 and TRBJ2-5; 8 bases fit TRBD1. The ends lost 6 bases at V and 3 bases at J; junction bases unmatched: 3. The CDR3 loop spans 13 amino acids. CDR1 is MNHNS and CDR2 is SASEGT in the germline V gene. The CDR3 region has the DNA TGTGCCAGCAGAGACAGGGGCGAAGAGACCCAGTACTTC. Its protein product is CASRDRGEETQYF.

The rearrangement links TRBV5-1 to TRBJ1-6; D might be TRBD1 (5 bases). There are 16 residues in the CDR3. V lost 3 bases to trimming and J lost 0 bases, with 10 bases between them. The germline CDR1 and CDR2 sequences are SGHRS and YFSETQ. CDR3 bases: TGCGCCAGCAGCTCGGGACTTCCCTCCTATAATTCACCCCTCCACTTT. This codes for CASSSGLPSYNSPLHF.

This clone came up once. This chain connects TRBV6-1 to TRBJ1-3; D gene ambiguous. Trimming left V 5 bases short and J 0 bases short, with 11 bases between. Germline CDR1 MNHNS, CDR2 SASEGT. The CDR3 sequence is 15 residues long. DNA for the CDR3: TGTGCCAGCAGTTCCGGGCCCAGCTCTGGAAACACCATATATTTT. Amino acids: CASSSGPSSGNTIYF.

V and J are TRBV9 and TRBJ2-3; possibly TRBD1 for D (6 bases). V lost 4 bases and J 2 bases, leaving 20 bases between the germline ends. CDR1 and CDR2 (germline): SGDLS, YYNGEE. This CDR3 has 17 amino acids. The CDR3: CASSSPQGDELTDTQYF. The CDR3 coding sequence is TGTGCCAGCAGCAGTCCACAGGGTGACGAACTCACAGATACGCAGTATTTT.

The chain couples TRBV4-1 to TRBJ1-2; D is possibly TRBD1 (6 bases). The V end lost 2 bases, the J end lost 0 bases, and 10 bases lay between the germline ends. CDR1 MGHRA and CDR2 YSYEKL come from the germline V gene. This CDR3 region has 15 residues. CDR3 sequence reads: CASSQMTGSNYGYTF. DNA of the CDR3: TGCGCCAGCAGCCAAATGACAGGATCTAACTATGGCTACACCTTC.

This clone is a singleton in its sample. V gene TRBV5-6 combines with J gene TRBJ1-2; no firm D call. The CDR3 extends over 14 amino acids. CDR1 is SGHDT, CDR2 YYEEEE, per germline. Trimming shortened V by 2 bases and J by 0 bases, and 8 bases separated the two germline ends. Written as DNA, the CDR3 is TGTGCCAGCAGCTTAGTATCGGCTAACTATGGCTACACCTTC. Residues: CASSLVSANYGYTF.

The gene calls are TRBV27 and TRBJ2-7, with a possible D match to TRBD1 (7 bases). CDR3 length equals 14 residues. The germline CDR1 and CDR2 sequences are MNHEY and SMNVEV (reference sequence). V lost 6 bases and J lost 1, with 13 bases in between. The CDR3: CASSRAGGSYEQYF. The DNA for the CDR3 is TGTGCCAGCAGCCGGGCAGGGGGGTCCTACGAGCAGTACTTC.

V gene TRBV6-1 combines with J gene TRBJ2-5, with D hard to call. This CDR3 is 14 amino acids long. V lost 7 bases, J lost 1 base, and 13 bases lay in between. The germline V gene has CDR1 MNHNS and CDR2 SASEGT. The CDR3, as DNA: TGTGCCAGCACTCGTAGGGCAGGCCAAGAGACCCAGTACTTC. Protein sequence: CASTRRAGQETQYF.

The V and J genes are TRBV2 and TRBJ2-1, with TRBD2 identical over 7 bases. Losses at the gene ends were 4 bases for V and 0 bases for J; bases not matched to a gene: 12. Germline V gene lookup returns CDR1 SNHLY and CDR2 FYNNEI. The CDR3 length is 18 residues. The CDR3 DNA reads as TGTGCCAGCAGTGGACCGGGACTACCGTCTAGCTCCTACAATGAGCAGTTCTTC. Translated: CASSGPGLPSSSYNEQFF. The variable domain in full, completed from reference TRBV2 and TRBJ2-1, reads EPEVTQTPSHQVTQMGQEVILRCVPISNHLYFYWYRQILGQKVEFLVSFYNNEISEKSEIFDDQFSVERPDGSNFTLKIRSTKLEDSAMYFCASSGPGLPSSSYNEQFFGPGTRLTVL.

This clone is a singleton in its sample. This chain links TRBV27 with TRBJ2-7, with D unresolved. Germline V gene sequence: CDR1 MNHEY, CDR2 SMNVEV (reference sequence). The CDR3 sequence is 14 residues long. The germline V and J ends were trimmed by 6 bases and 7 bases, with 19 bases remaining between them. This chain's CDR3 is CASSPSDPPREQYF. The CDR3 DNA reads as TGTGCCAGCAGCCCGTCCGACCCGCCTCGGGAGCAGTACTTC.